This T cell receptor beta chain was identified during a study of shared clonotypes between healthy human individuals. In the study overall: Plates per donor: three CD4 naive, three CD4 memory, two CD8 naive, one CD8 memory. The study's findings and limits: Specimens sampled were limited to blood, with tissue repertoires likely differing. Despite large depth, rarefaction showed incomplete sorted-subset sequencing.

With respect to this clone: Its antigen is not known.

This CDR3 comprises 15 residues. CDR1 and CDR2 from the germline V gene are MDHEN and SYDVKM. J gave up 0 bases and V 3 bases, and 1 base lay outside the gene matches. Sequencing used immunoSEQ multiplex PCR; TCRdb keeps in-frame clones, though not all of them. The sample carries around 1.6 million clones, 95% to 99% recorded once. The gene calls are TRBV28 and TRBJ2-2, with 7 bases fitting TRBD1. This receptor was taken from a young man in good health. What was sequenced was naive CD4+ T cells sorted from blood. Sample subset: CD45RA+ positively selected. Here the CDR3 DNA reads TGTGCCAGCAGTTTGGGACAGACGAACACCGGGGAGCTGTTTTTT. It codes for CASSLGQTNTGELFF.